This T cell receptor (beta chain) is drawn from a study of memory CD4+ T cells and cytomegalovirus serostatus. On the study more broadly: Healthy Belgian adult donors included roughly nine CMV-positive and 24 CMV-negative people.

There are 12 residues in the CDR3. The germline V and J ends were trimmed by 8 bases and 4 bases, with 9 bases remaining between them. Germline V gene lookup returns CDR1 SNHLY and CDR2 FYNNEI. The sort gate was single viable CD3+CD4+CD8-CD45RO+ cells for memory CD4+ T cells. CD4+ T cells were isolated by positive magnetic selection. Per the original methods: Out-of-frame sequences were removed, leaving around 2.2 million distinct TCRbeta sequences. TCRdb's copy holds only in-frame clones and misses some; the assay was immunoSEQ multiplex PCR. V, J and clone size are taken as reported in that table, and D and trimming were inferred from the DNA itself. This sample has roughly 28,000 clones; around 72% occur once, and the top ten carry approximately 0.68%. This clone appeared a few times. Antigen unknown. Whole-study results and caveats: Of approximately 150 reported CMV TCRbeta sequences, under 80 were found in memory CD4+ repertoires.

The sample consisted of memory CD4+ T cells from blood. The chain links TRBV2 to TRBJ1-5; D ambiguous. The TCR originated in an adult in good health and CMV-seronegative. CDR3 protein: CASRTGNQPQHF. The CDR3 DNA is TGTGCCAGCCGGACGGGAAATCAGCCCCAGCATTTT.